This TCR beta chain is drawn from a study of metastatic and nonmetastatic thyroid tumors. In the study overall: Samples came from malignant and benign thyroid patients, and repertoires were compared across blood and tumor or nodule tissue.

Note on this clone: Its antigen is as yet unknown.

Among the patients, none had received any treatment before thyroid surgery. Overall study results and limits: Reportedly, malignant thyroid tumors had significantly higher TCR beta diversity than benign nodules, in blood and tumor.

Original methodology: A papillary thyroid cancer distant-metastasis classifier was built from CDR3 differences across clinicopathological groups. Using MiXCR, TCRdb re-called clones from the PCR reads. None of the V and J calls come from the authors' own analysis; TCRdb made them. The table lists 10,000 to 15,000 clones, under 30% of them singletons. The CDR3 covers 13 residues. The germline V gene has CDR1 DFQATT and CDR2 SNEGSKA (reference sequence). Deletions cut 1 base from V and 3 bases from J, with 9 bases between. The receptor's source is a female donor with papillary thyroid cancer or a benign thyroid nodule (not recorded which). Some clones in this sample may be carry-over from other donors' samples. This rearrangement joins TRBV20-1 to TRBJ1-1; TRBD1 is a possible D gene (6 bases). The sample consisted of tumor tissue. The CDR3 loop reads CSARGRGDTEAFF. The CDR3 DNA reads as TGCAGTGCTAGAGGTAGGGGGGACACTGAAGCTTTCTTT.